This TCR beta chain was sequenced during a study of T cell responses to AZD1222 COVID-19 vaccine. Remarks on this clone: Its antigen is not identified.

Profiled with immunoSEQ multiplex PCR; TCRdb holds only in-frame clones, not every one. In the table there are around 120,000 clones, around 92% of which are singletons. Broader study findings: Sampled repertoires all dated from after the peak T cell response.

V was pared by 6 bases and J by 3 bases, with 3 bases between. CDR3 length: 11 residues. The germline V gene encodes CDR1 SNHLY and CDR2 FYNNEI. The genes are TRBV2 and TRBJ2-1; no reliable D call. The sequence derives from an adult in good health. Material: peripheral blood, obtained on day 0 of AZD1222 vaccination. CDR3 sequence (DNA): TGTGCCAGCAGGGGCTACAATGAGCAGTTCTTC. Its translation is CASRGYNEQFF.